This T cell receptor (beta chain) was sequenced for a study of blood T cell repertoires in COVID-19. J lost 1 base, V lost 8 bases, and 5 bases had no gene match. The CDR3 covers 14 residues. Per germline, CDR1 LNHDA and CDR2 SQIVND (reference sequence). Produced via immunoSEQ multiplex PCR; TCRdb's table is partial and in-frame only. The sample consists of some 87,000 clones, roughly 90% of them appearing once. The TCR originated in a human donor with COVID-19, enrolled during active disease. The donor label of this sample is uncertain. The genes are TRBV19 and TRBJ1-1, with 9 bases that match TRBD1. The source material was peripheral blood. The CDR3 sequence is CASGLGQGNTEAFF. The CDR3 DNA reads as TGTGCCAGTGGTTTGGGACAGGGGAACACTGAAGCTTTCTTT.